The rows below give T cell receptor beta chains drawn from one sample of a study of T cell changes during pregnancy in multiple sclerosis. The protocol was immunoSEQ multiplex PCR, while the TCRdb copy is restricted to in-frame clones and leaves out a portion. In the table there are tens of thousands of clones, 85% to 90% of which are singletons. The specimen was peripheral blood, collected after pregnancy. The receptors were sampled from a female donor in good health, enrolled as a control in a pregnancy study. CDR3s include the opening cysteine and the closing phenylalanine or tryptophan. The D gene is left open where the match is weak. Some rows have no size entry. The others give once, few or many, or a class for an expanded clone.

v_gene	abundance	d_gene	j_gene	CDR3nt	CDR3aa
TRBV7-2	.	TRBD1	TRBJ2-7	TGTGCCAGCAGCTTAGGACAGGGATCAGAGGAGCAGTACTTC	CASSLGQGSEEQYF
TRBV21-1	.	.	TRBJ1-1	TGTGCCAGCAGCCCCACCACGGGGGACAGGATGAACACTGAAGCTTTCTTT	CASSPTTGDRMNTEAFF
TRBV30	.	.	TRBJ1-3	TGTGCCTGGAGTGACGGACTGCATAGCTCTGGAAACACCATATATTTT	CAWSDGLHSSGNTIYF
TRBV29-1	.	.	TRBJ2-7	TGCAGCGTTGAGTCTACAGCCTACGAGCAGTACTTC	CSVESTAYEQYF
TRBV1	once	.	TRBJ2-5	TGCACCAGCAGCCAAGATTGGTACAGCGCGGGTTGGAAAGAGACCCAGTACTTC	CTSSQDWYSAGWKETQYF
TRBV30	.	TRBD1	TRBJ1-2	TGTGCCTGGAGTAAGGACAGGGGGCGCTTCGGGGGCTACACCTTC	CAWSKDRGRFGGYTF
TRBV7-2	.	TRBD2	TRBJ2-3	TGTGCCAGCAGCCAGACTAGCGGGAGTTTCGCAGATACGCAGTATTTT	CASSQTSGSFADTQYF
TRBV10-3	once	TRBD2	TRBJ2-1	TGTGCCATCAGTGAGGGCGGGGGTGCCTACAATGAGCAGTTCTTC	CAISEGGGAYNEQFF
TRBV5-1	.	TRBD1	TRBJ1-2	TGCGCCAGCAGCCCTGGGACAGCAACCGTGTCCTATGGCTACACCTTC	CASSPGTATVSYGYTF
TRBV7-9	.	TRBD1	TRBJ1-2	TGTGCCAGCAGCTTAGCCGGGCAGGGGGCCCGTTTGGTCTATGGCTACACCTTC	CASSLAGQGARLVYGYTF
TRBV19	.	.	TRBJ1-4	TGTGCCTCCCGCCTACGTAGTGGCAGGGCCACTAATGAAAAACTGTTTTTT	CASRLRSGRATNEKLFF
TRBV18	.	.	TRBJ2-7	TGTGCCAGCTCACCCATTCCCGGGAGCTCCTACGAGCAGTACTTC	CASSPIPGSSYEQYF
TRBV10-3	.	.	TRBJ2-7	TGTGCCATCAGTGAGAATTCCGGTTCCCTCAGACAAGCTTCCTACGAGCAGTACTTC	CAISENSGSLRQASYEQYF
TRBV4-1	.	.	TRBJ1-2	TGCGCCAGCAGCCAAACAGGGATACGCGGCTACACCTTC	CASSQTGIRGYTF
TRBV7-8	.	.	TRBJ2-1	TGTGCCAGCAGCTCCCAAGGCGGGGCCCACAATGAGCAGTTCTTC	CASSSQGGAHNEQFF
TRBV30	.	.	TRBJ1-2	TGTGCCTGGAAAGCAGCTAGTAACTATGGCTACACCTTC	CAWKAASNYGYTF
TRBV7-8	.	TRBD2	TRBJ2-1	TGTGCCAGCAGCCGCCGACTGTCGCAAGCGGGACATGAGCAGTTCTTC	CASSRRLSQAGHEQFF
TRBV9	.	.	TRBJ1-3	TGTGCCAGCAGCGTAGACAGGGCGCCAGGAAACACCATATATTTT	CASSVDRAPGNTIYF
TRBV18	.	TRBD1	TRBJ2-2	TGTGCCAGCTCACCGCGCAACAGGGGGAACACCGGGGAGCTGTTTTTT	CASSPRNRGNTGELFF
TRBV11-3	.	.	TRBJ2-7	TGTGCCAGCAGCTTTGTGAGTTACGAGCAGTACTTC	CASSFVSYEQYF
TRBV27	.	.	TRBJ1-6	TGTGCCAGCAGTGTGATAACAGGGAATTCACCCCTCCACTTT	CASSVITGNSPLHF
TRBV14	.	.	TRBJ2-1	TGTGCCAGCAGCCAAGGAAAGCAAGTGTACTACAATGAGCAGTTCTTC	CASSQGKQVYYNEQFF
TRBV7-2	.	.	TRBJ1-2	TGTGCCAGCAGCAGAAGCTCGGGGGGCGCACAGGGCTACACCTTC	CASSRSSGGAQGYTF
TRBV6-5	.	.	TRBJ2-2	TGTGCCAGCAGTTACGGGCCAGTGGGTTGGACCGGGGAGCTGTTTTTT	CASSYGPVGWTGELFF
TRBV13	.	.	TRBJ1-4	TGTGCCAGCAGCGGCGGGAAGGGCCAGGAAAAACTGTTTTTT	CASSGGKGQEKLFF
TRBV18	.	.	TRBJ1-4	TGTGCCAGCTCACCACAGGGAGGAAATGAAAAACTGTTTTTT	CASSPQGGNEKLFF
TRBV7-9	.	TRBD2	TRBJ2-2	TGTGCCAGCAGCTGGGCGGCGGGGGGGCGGCACACCGGGGAGCTGTTTTTT	CASSWAAGGRHTGELFF
TRBV30	.	.	TRBJ2-3	TGTGCCTGGAGTCTCCGCGGGGTTGCAGATACGCAGTATTTT	CAWSLRGVADTQYF
TRBV19	.	TRBD1	TRBJ1-2	TGTGCCAGTAATCAGGGGGCTGGGTATGGCTACACCTTC	CASNQGAGYGYTF
TRBV6-5	few	.	TRBJ2-7	TGTGCCAGCAGGGAGGAAGCCCATTACGAGCAGTACTTC	CASREEAHYEQYF
TRBV27	.	.	TRBJ2-7	TGTGCCAGCACCCAGGGGCAGGGAAGTGGCGAGCAGTACTTC	CASTQGQGSGEQYF
TRBV27	.	.	TRBJ1-1	TGTGCCACGAAACGGGGAAAGGGCACTGAAGCTTTCTTT	CATKRGKGTEAFF
TRBV9	few	.	TRBJ2-2	TGTGCCAGCAGCCCGCTAAGCGGGTTGGCCGGGGAGCTGTTTTTT	CASSPLSGLAGELFF
TRBV6-5	.	.	TRBJ1-1	TGTGCCAGCCGCCGGGGGGCGAACACTGAAGCTTTCTTT	CASRRGANTEAFF
TRBV18	.	.	TRBJ1-6	TGTGCCAGCTCACCACTGGAAGGGGGCTCCTATAATTCACCCCTCCACTTT	CASSPLEGGSYNSPLHF
TRBV7-8	.	.	TRBJ2-2	TGTGCCAGCAGCTTAGGTCTTCCCGGGGGCACCGGGGAGCTGTTTTTT	CASSLGLPGGTGELFF
TRBV25-1	.	TRBD1	TRBJ2-1	TGTGCCAGCAGTGAAGGTGGACAGGCCTACAATGAGCAGTTCTTC	CASSEGGQAYNEQFF
TRBV19	.	TRBD1	TRBJ1-2	TGTGCCAGTATTGACCAGGGGGCGGCCTATGGCTACACCTTC	CASIDQGAAYGYTF
TRBV4-3	.	.	TRBJ1-1	TGCGCCAGCAGCCAAGATCATCAGGTTACCGCGGCTTTCTTT	CASSQDHQVTAAFF
TRBV10-3	.	.	TRBJ2-2	TGTGCCACCCAGGACTCTCCCACCGGGGAGCTGTTTTTT	CATQDSPTGELFF
TRBV19	.	.	TRBJ1-4	TGTGCCAGTAGTTTCAGGGGTCGAGGGAATGAAAAACTGTTTTTT	CASSFRGRGNEKLFF
TRBV5-4	once	TRBD1	TRBJ2-1	TGTGCCAGCAGCTTGGGACAGGGTTACAATGAGCAGTTCTTC	CASSLGQGYNEQFF
TRBV7-9	once	.	TRBJ2-7	TGTGCCAGCAGCCTCCCACATTCGTCCTACGAGCAGTACTTC	CASSLPHSSYEQYF
TRBV11-2	.	.	TRBJ2-1	TGTGCCAGCAGCGAACCCATTCCAGGGGTTGAGCAGTTCTTC	CASSEPIPGVEQFF
TRBV7-6	.	.	TRBJ1-1	TGTGCCAGCAGTCTCGGGGAGGGGGTTACTGAAGCTTTCTTT	CASSLGEGVTEAFF
TRBV6-4	.	TRBD1	TRBJ2-1	TGTGCCAGCAGGGGGGACAGGGAAGAGTTCTTC	CASRGDREEFF
TRBV7-6	.	TRBD2	TRBJ2-1	TGTGCCAGCAGCTTAAAAGGAGAGCGGGAGGCCCTGGGTGAGCAGTTCTTC	CASSLKGEREALGEQFF
TRBV14	once	.	TRBJ2-7	TGTGCCAGCAGCCAAGGGAGGGGTCCCTCCTACGAGCAGTACTTC	CASSQGRGPSYEQYF
TRBV11-3	.	.	TRBJ1-1	TGTGCCAGCAGCTTAGGCGGCAGGGTTGAAGCTTTCTTT	CASSLGGRVEAFF
TRBV4-3	once	TRBD2	TRBJ2-5	TGCGCCAGCAGCCAAGATAGAGGACTAGCGGTCGATGAGACCCAGTACTTC	CASSQDRGLAVDETQYF
TRBV7-8	.	.	TRBJ2-5	TGTGCCAGCAGCTTCGATTTCAGGGGCGGCCAAGAGACCCAGTACTTC	CASSFDFRGGQETQYF
TRBV30	.	.	TRBJ2-1	TGTGCCTGGAGCCCCGACGAGAGGACTGGCGGAGCCTACAATGAGCAGTTCTTC	CAWSPDERTGGAYNEQFF
TRBV10-1	.	TRBD2	TRBJ2-7	TGCGCCAGCAGTGAACAAGCGGGGTCCTACGAGCAGTACTTC	CASSEQAGSYEQYF
TRBV15	.	TRBD1	TRBJ1-1	TGTGCCACCAGCAGGCAGGGGGCGAACACTGAAGCTTTCTTT	CATSRQGANTEAFF
TRBV30	.	.	TRBJ2-1	TGTGCCTGGAGTGTAAGGACTATAGCGTTTTTGAATGAGCAGTTCTTC	CAWSVRTIAFLNEQFF
TRBV30	.	TRBD2	TRBJ2-7	TGTGCCTGGAATAGCGGGGGGTACGAGCAGTACTTC	CAWNSGGYEQYF
TRBV27	.	.	TRBJ2-1	TGTGCCAGCAGTCCCTGGGGAGGTCCCTCCTACAATGAGCAGTTCTTC	CASSPWGGPSYNEQFF
TRBV10-2	once	.	TRBJ2-5	TGCGCCAGCAGTGAGACCCTACGGGGGGAGACCCAGTACTTC	CASSETLRGETQYF
TRBV29-1	.	TRBD1	TRBJ1-5	TGCAGCGCTGGACAGGGGGGACAGCCCCAGCATTTT	CSAGQGGQPQHF
TRBV6-1	.	TRBD1	TRBJ1-4	TGTGCCAGCAGTCAGGGACAGGGCGTGGAAAAACTGTTTTTT	CASSQGQGVEKLFF